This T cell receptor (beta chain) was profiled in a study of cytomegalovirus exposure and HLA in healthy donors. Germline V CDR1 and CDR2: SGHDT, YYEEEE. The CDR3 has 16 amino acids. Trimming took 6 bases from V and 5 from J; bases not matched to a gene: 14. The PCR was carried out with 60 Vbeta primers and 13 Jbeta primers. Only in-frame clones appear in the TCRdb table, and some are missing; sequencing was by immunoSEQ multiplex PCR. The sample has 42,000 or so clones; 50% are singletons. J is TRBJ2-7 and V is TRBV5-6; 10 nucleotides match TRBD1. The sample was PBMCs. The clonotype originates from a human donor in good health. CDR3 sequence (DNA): TGTGCCAGCACCCTGGGGATTCGGACAGGGGGGGACGAGCAGTACTTC. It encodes CASTLGIRTGGDEQYF. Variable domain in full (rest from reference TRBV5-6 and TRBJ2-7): DAGVTQSPTHLIKTRGQQVTLRCSPKSGHDTVSWYQQALGQGPQFIFQYYEEEERQRGNFPDRFSGHQFPNYSSELNVNALLLGDSALYLCASTLGIRTGGDEQYFGPGTRLTVT.